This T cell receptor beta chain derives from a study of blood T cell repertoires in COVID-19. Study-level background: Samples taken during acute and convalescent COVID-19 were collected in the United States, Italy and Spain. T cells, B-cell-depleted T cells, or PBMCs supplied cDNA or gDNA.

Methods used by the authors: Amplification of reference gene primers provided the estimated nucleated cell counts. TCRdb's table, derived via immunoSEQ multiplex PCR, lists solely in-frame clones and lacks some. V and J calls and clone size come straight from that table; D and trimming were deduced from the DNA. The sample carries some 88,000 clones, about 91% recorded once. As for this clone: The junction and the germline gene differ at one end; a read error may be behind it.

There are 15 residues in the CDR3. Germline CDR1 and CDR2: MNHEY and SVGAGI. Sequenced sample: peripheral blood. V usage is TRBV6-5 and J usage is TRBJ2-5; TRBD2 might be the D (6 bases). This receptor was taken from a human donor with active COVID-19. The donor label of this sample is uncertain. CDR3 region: CASSDSGLPQETQYF. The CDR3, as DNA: TGTGCCAGCAGTGACTCGGGACTTCCACAAGAGACCCAGTACTTC.